This is a list of T cell receptor beta chains from one sample in a study of monozygotic twins with inflammatory bowel disease. Following a re-call of the 5' RACE reads, TCRdb has one entry per CDR3 protein and lacks DNA. The sample has 200,000 to 250,000 distinct CDR3 sequences. Sequences were obtained from blood. These receptors all come from a human donor with ulcerative colitis or Crohn's disease, or a healthy co-twin of an affected twin (not recorded which). The CDR3 runs from the conserved cysteine through the conserved F or W.

TRBV11-2	TRBJ2-7	CASSRPGTLYEQYF
TRBV5-1	TRBJ2-3	CASRQERGETDTQYF
TRBV9	TRBJ2-7	CASSVAGDPSLYEQYF
TRBV21-1	TRBJ1-2	CASRSGQILNYGYTF
TRBV6-1	TRBJ1-2	CASSQRGRGIPYGYTF
TRBV5-5	TRBJ1-2	CASSADLDGFGYTF
TRBV29-1	TRBJ2-7	CSVLKLSGSLPPGYEQYF
TRBV20-1	TRBJ2-5	CSAIQGQGNQETQYF
TRBV20-1	TRBJ1-2	CSAPPEGPYNGYTF
TRBV6-1	TRBJ1-5	CASSAFRDGNQPQHF
TRBV19	TRBJ2-2	CASSMGHGYTGELFF
TRBV7-6	TRBJ1-1	CASSLLVNTEAFF
TRBV5-1	TRBJ2-1	CASSITGARSEQFF
TRBV10-3	TRBJ1-5	CAISSGEGGQPQHF
TRBV15	TRBJ2-3	CATSRDTSHTQYF
TRBV5-4	TRBJ1-3	CASSRMGDTIYF
TRBV12-3/TRBV12-4	TRBJ2-1	CASSSPFDRQFF
TRBV12-3/TRBV12-4	TRBJ2-7	CASSLNDKPSEQYF
TRBV27	TRBJ2-7	CASSLYPQPGEQYF
TRBV5-1	TRBJ1-1	CASSLGSLNTEAFF
TRBV19	TRBJ2-3	CASSVAGGFTDTQYF
TRBV29-1	TRBJ1-2	CSARDGYYGYTF
TRBV19	TRBJ2-7	CASSPRTSGAGEQYF
TRBV6-1	TRBJ1-1	CASTIGGNTEAFF
TRBV7-6	TRBJ1-2	CASSLDPGQGPAWDGYTF
TRBV5-4	TRBJ2-1	CASSLEGYYGNEQFF
TRBV6-1	TRBJ1-5	CASSLLGTSNQPQHF
TRBV6-1	TRBJ1-1	CASSVSGITEAFF
TRBV5-1	TRBJ2-5	CASKGLAGSGFGETQYF
TRBV5-1	TRBJ2-3	CASSLTAQSTDTQYF
TRBV6-5	TRBJ2-7	CASSSAVRAPYEQYF
TRBV28	TRBJ2-1	CASSGRNNEQFF
TRBV5-1	TRBJ1-1	CASSLGQGAEAFF
TRBV11-2	TRBJ1-6	CASSFTGNSPLHF
TRBV27	TRBJ2-5	CASSMRQGVGETQYF
TRBV5-1	TRBJ2-7	CASRRTPGTDSYEQYF
TRBV12-3/TRBV12-4	TRBJ2-5	CASRSSGTQETQYF
TRBV21-1	TRBJ2-2	CASSKAPGRQTGELFF
TRBV18	TRBJ2-5	CASSYRQHREETQYF
TRBV9	TRBJ2-1	CASSVALSYNEQFF
TRBV7-3	TRBJ2-3	CASSYLGGDTQYF
TRBV20-1	TRBJ2-3	CSAKVVQTDTQYF
TRBV29-1	TRBJ1-2	CSVLVREDGYTF
TRBV24-1	TRBJ1-2	CATSESQNYGYTF
TRBV29-1	TRBJ2-7	CSVARGMAQGEQYF